This TCR beta chain was sequenced in a study of T-cell reconstitution after alpha-beta-depleted transplantation in children. In its sample, this clonotype was seen a few times. Preparing the TCRbeta library involved the use of unique molecular identifiers. One entry per CDR3 protein, called by TCRdb with MiXCR from the PCR reads. Here the sample spans more than 200,000 distinct CDR3 sequences, around 9.2% being singletons. CDR1 is SGHRS, CDR2 YFSETQ, per germline. The J segment lost 1 base and the V segment lost 4 bases, leaving 3 bases of the junction unmatched. The CDR3 sequence is 15 residues long.

The source is a male patient aged 2-9 years who had a stem cell transplant for acute myeloid leukemia, so the T cells may come from the graft donor. Sequences were derived from PBMCs, mostly from graft donor cells, sampled 360 days after TCRalphabeta/CD19-depleted stem cell transplant. This chain uses TRBV5-1 with TRBJ1-5; 9 bases match TRBD1. CDR3 coding DNA: TGCGCCAGCAGCCAAGGGACAGGGAGCAATCAGCCCCAGCATTTT. Its protein product is CASSQGTGSNQPQHF.